This TCR beta chain was recovered during a study of shared T cell receptors in the human thymus. Clones were sequenced by immunoSEQ multiplex PCR, and TCRdb holds only the in-frame ones, with some missing. The sample yields about 710,000 clones, more than 75% seen once. Germline CDR1 MDHEN, CDR2 SYDVKM. The CDR3 has 15 residues. The trim removed 2 bases at V and 2 bases at J, leaving 6 bases unmatched. A further study also used this sample, focusing on human thymus T cells. That publication notes: Surgeons resected thymus tissue during corrective heart surgery.

The chain has TRBV28 and TRBJ2-7; 7 bases align to TRBD1. Sequencing was performed on thymocytes. The clonotype originates from a boy younger than two with a congenital heart defect. CDR3 region: CASSLGLQGAYEQYF. CDR3 nucleotide sequence: TGTGCCAGCAGTTTAGGGCTTCAGGGGGCCTACGAGCAGTACTTC.